Listed below are T cell receptor beta chains from one sample, sequenced in a study of monozygotic twins with inflammatory bowel disease. TCRdb re-called the 5' RACE reads and gives one entry per CDR3 protein, without DNA. This table holds 190,000 or so distinct CDR3 sequences. The sequencing sample was made of blood. Receptor source: a human donor with ulcerative colitis or Crohn's disease, or a healthy co-twin of an affected twin (not recorded which). The CDR3 runs from the conserved cysteine through the conserved F or W.

CASSLGGGGYTF,TRBJ1-2,12,TRBV7-2
CASSPFPGAYEQYF,TRBJ2-7,14,TRBV5-1
CSAIRDSNQPQHF,TRBJ1-5,13,TRBV20-1
CAGSQVPGLEETQYF,TRBJ2-5,15,TRBV3-1
CASSMKKMGWETQYF,TRBJ2-5,15,TRBV11-2
CSAPLGGDTDTQYF,TRBJ2-3,14,TRBV20-1
CSASRQGSGYTF,TRBJ1-2,12,TRBV20-1
CSASWDSGNQPQHF,TRBJ1-5,14,TRBV20-1
CASRINRGSNQPQHF,TRBJ1-5,15,TRBV6-1
CASSLSLGDTQYF,TRBJ2-3,13,TRBV11-3
CASSSGWTANTEAFF,TRBJ1-1,15,TRBV12-3/TRBV12-4
CASSPPTRTAQYF,TRBJ2-3,13,TRBV7-8
CASSQRGTEANYGYTF,TRBJ1-2,16,TRBV18